One T cell receptor beta chain is described in this entry. V lost 5 bases and J 9 bases, leaving 16 bases between the germline ends. Germline CDR1 MGHDK, CDR2 SYGVNS. The CDR3 covers 13 residues. TCR beta CDR3 regions were amplified from RNA. First-round RT-PCR of the TCR CDR3 relied on the HTBI primer set. TCRdb called the multiplex PCR reads again in MiXCR, with one record for every CDR3 protein. The profile shows about 96,000 distinct CDR3 sequences, under 65% of them singletons. This sample was included in a study of T cells in Graves' hyperthyroidism and ophthalmopathy. Study overall: Blood was drawn when the patient was first diagnosed and still untreated.

The TCR was taken from a woman aged 40 to 55 with Graves' hyperthyroidism. The J gene is TRBJ1-1, the V gene TRBV25-1, with D perhaps TRBD1 (6 bases). Sequencing was carried out using blood. Here the CDR3 reads CASSPATGVKAFF. CDR3 nucleotide sequence: TGTGCCAGCAGTCCGGCGACAGGAGTTAAAGCTTTCTTT.